The clone carrying this TCR beta chain was counted a few times. The target antigen is unknown. Of the isolated RNA, all was reverse transcribed, and so the sequenced material was expressed TCRB transcripts. Using immunoSEQ multiplex PCR, the repertoire was profiled, and TCRdb retains in-frame clones only, with some absent. This repertoire shows about 660,000 clones, 11% to 15% found once; its top ten account for 0.04%. Sorting of CD4+ naive, central memory, regulatory and stem cell-like memory cells was performed via CD45RO/CCR7/CD25/CD127/CD95/CD27. Per germline, CDR1 MNHEY and CDR2 SMNVEV (reference sequence). CDR3 size: 13 residues. V was clipped by 5 bases and J by 3 bases, with 10 bases between them. The sample is drawn from a study of beta chain features in type 1 diabetes. Across the study: Over all samples combined, about 99,000,000 sorted cells were examined. Overall study findings and caveats: TCRB CDR3s were moderately but significantly shorter in Type 1 diabetes patients in all four CD4+ subsets. Fewer insertions but more deletions were seen at VDJ junctions in type 1 diabetes patients. PCR might favor shorter templates, equally in patients and controls.

The chain uses TRBV27 and TRBJ1-2; D may be TRBD1 (6 bases). The sequenced sample consisted of naive CD4+ T cells from blood. This receptor was taken from a man aged 18 to 35 with type 1 diabetes. The CDR3 sequence: CASSPQGYYGYTF. DNA of the CDR3: TGTGCCAGCAGTCCACAGGGCTACTATGGCTACACCTTC.